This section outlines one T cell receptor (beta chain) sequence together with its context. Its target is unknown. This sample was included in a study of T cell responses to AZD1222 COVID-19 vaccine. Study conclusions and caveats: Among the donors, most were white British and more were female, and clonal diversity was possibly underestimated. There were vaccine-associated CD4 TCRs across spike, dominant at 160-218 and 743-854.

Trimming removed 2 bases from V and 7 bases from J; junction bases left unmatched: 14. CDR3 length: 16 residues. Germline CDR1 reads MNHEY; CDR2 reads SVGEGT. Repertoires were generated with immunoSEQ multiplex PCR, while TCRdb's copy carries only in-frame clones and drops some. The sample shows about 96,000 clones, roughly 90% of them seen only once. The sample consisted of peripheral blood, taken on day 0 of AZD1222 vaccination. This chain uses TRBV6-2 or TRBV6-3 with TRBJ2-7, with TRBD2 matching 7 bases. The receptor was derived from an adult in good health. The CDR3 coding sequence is TGTGCCAGCAGTTACCTCCGCGGGAGTGTCTCCGGGGAGCAGTACTTC. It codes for CASSYLRGSVSGEQYF.